These 26 T cell receptor beta chains were sequenced from one sample in a study of blood T cell repertoires in COVID-19. Clones were sequenced by immunoSEQ multiplex PCR, and TCRdb holds only the in-frame ones, with some missing. The sample records 55,000 to 80,000 clones, about 83% being singletons. The sequenced sample was peripheral blood. Source of these receptors: a human donor in a cohort sampled during active COVID-19.

Only one count was recorded for this clone. As DNA, the CDR3 is TGTGCCAGTAGTATAGAGGGAGACAATGAGCAGTTCTTC. It specifies CASSIEGDNEQFF. This rearrangement joins TRBV19 to TRBJ2-1; TRBD2 is a possible D gene (5 bases). Germline V gene sequence: CDR1 LNHDA, CDR2 SQIVND (reference sequence). Trimming took off 0 bases at V and 5 bases at J, with 5 bases between the two ends. This CDR3 comprises 13 residues.

This clone was detected only a few times. The rearrangement uses TRBV7-8 and TRBJ2-3; unclear D gene. Trimming took 2 bases from V and 6 from J, leaving 12 bases between them. CDR3 size: 14 residues. Germline V gene data show CDR1 as SGHVS and CDR2 as FQNEAQ. The CDR3 loop reads CASSLSSRYDTQYF. In nucleotides, the CDR3 is TGTGCCAGCAGCTTATCGAGCCGATACGATACGCAGTATTTT. Looking up the rest from reference TRBV7-8 and TRBJ2-3 gives the full variable domain: GAGVSQSPRYKVAKRGQDVALRCDPISGHVSLFWYQQALGQGPEFLTYFQNEAQLDKSGLPSDRFFAERPEGSVSTLKIQRTQQEDSAVYLCASSLSSRYDTQYFGPGTRLTVL.

V usage is TRBV7-9 and J usage is TRBJ2-5, with a weak D call TRBD1 (5 bases). Trimming left V 4 bases short and J 1 base short, with 10 bases between. The CDR3 runs to 14 residues. CDR1 is SEHNR, CDR2 FQNEAQ, per germline (reference sequence). In DNA form, the CDR3 reads TGTGCCAGCAGCTACGACAGAGTCCAAGAGACCCAGTACTTC. It is translated as CASSYDRVQETQYF.

The chain joins TRBV6-5 to TRBJ2-5, with TRBD2 matching over 13 bases. The V segment lost 7 bases and the J segment 9 bases; nucleotides outside the gene matches: 11. The CDR3 is 15 amino acids. Germline V gene data show CDR1 as MNHEY and CDR2 as SVGAGI. CDR3 nucleotides: TGTGCCAGCAATACACTAGCGGGGGGGGCCGGGGCCCAGTACTTC. Protein: CASNTLAGGAGAQYF.

For the CDR3, the DNA is TGTGCCAGCAGCGTACTAGCGGGAGCTAATGAGCAGTTCTTC. It yields the protein CASSVLAGANEQFF. The rearrangement uses TRBV9 and TRBJ2-1; 10 bases agree with TRBD2. This CDR3 spans 14 amino acids. Per the germline V gene, CDR1 is SGDLS and CDR2 is YYNGEE. J gave up 7 bases and V 1 base, and 2 bases lay outside the gene matches.

The chain recombines TRBV6-5 with TRBJ1-1; D unclear. There are 14 residues in the CDR3. CDR1 and CDR2 from the germline V gene are MNHEY and SVGAGI. V was cut by 2 bases and J by 3 bases, with 10 bases left in between. The DNA for the CDR3 is TGTGCCAGCAGTTACATTGGGGAGGACACTGAAGCTTTCTTT. It translates to CASSYIGEDTEAFF.

V gene TRBV6-6 combines with J gene TRBJ1-5; D is possibly TRBD1 (5 bases). Deletions cut 5 bases from V and 2 bases from J, with 16 bases between. The CDR3 has 16 residues. CDR1 MNHNY and CDR2 SVGAGI come from the germline V gene (reference sequence). This chain's CDR3 is CASSGTGRGGNQPQHF. DNA for the CDR3: TGTGCCAGCAGTGGTACTGGGAGGGGCGGCAATCAGCCCCAGCATTTT.

This clone was seen just once. V and J are TRBV2 and TRBJ2-4, with 8 bases lining up with TRBD1. This CDR3 region has 14 residues. Germline CDR1 SNHLY, CDR2 FYNNEI. V dropped 4 bases and J dropped 6; count of bases not matched to a gene: 5. The CDR3 here is CASSGTGSRNIQYF. The CDR3 nucleotides are TGTGCCAGCAGTGGGACAGGGAGTCGAAACATTCAGTACTTC.

The rearrangement joins TRBV5-5 to TRBJ1-5; TRBD1 agrees at 8 bases. Trimming removed 1 base from V and 2 bases from J; junction bases left unmatched: 2. The germline V gene has CDR1 SGHKS and CDR2 YYEKEE (reference sequence). The CDR3 totals 15 residues. DNA for the CDR3: TGTGCCAGCAGCTTGACGGGACAGGGCAATCAGCCCCAGCATTTT. Translation: CASSLTGQGNQPQHF.

Turning to this clone: The junction departs from the called germline gene at one end, perhaps through a read error. V gene TRBV7-7 combines with J gene TRBJ2-5; D is possibly TRBD2 (6 bases). The CDR3 has 15 residues. Germline V gene sequence: CDR1 SSHAT, CDR2 FNYEAQ (reference sequence). CDR3 bases: TGTGCTAGCAGCCCAGCGGGTCTTGCACAAGAGACCCAGTACTTC. This sequence encodes CASSPAGLAQETQYF.

This sequence joins TRBV30 and TRBJ1-5, with D possibly matching TRBD1 (6 bases). CDR3 length: 15 amino acids. V gave up 8 bases and J gave up 7 bases, with 24 bases separating them. Germline CDR1 reads GTSNPN; CDR2 reads SVGIG (reference sequence). CDR3 nucleotide sequence: TGTGCCGGGGGGGGACGCGAGGGGGACGACCAGCCCCAGCATTTT. It encodes CAGGGREGDDQPQHF.

The rearrangement joins TRBV6-5 to TRBJ1-2; 7 positions match TRBD1. Losses at the gene ends were 7 bases for V and 3 bases for J; bases not matched to a gene: 11. This CDR3 contains 15 residues. CDR1 is MNHEY and CDR2 is SVGAGI in the germline V gene. CDR3 protein: CASIPTLTGYYGYTF. The CDR3 coding sequence is TGTGCCAGCATTCCAACCCTGACAGGGTACTATGGCTACACCTTC.

The genes are TRBV12-3 or TRBV12-4 and TRBJ1-1; D is ambiguous. V gave up 6 bases and J gave up 0 bases, with 8 bases separating them. The CDR3 consists of 13 residues. The CDR3 region is CASSFQMNTEAFF. CDR3 nucleotides: TGTGCCAGCAGCTTTCAGATGAACACTGAAGCTTTCTTT.

The chain has TRBV30 and TRBJ1-2; 8 nucleotides match TRBD1. J was trimmed by 9 bases and V by 3 bases; bases with no gene match: 12. CDR1 GTSNPN and CDR2 SVGIG come from the germline V gene (reference sequence). The CDR3 runs 14 residues. CDR3 DNA sequence: TGTGCCTGGAGGGCACGACGGACAGGGCAACGCTACACCTTC. Its translation is CAWRARRTGQRYTF.

This chain joins TRBV18 and TRBJ1-1; 8 positions match TRBD1. CDR3 size: 16 residues. Per the germline V gene, CDR1 is KGHSH and CDR2 is LQKENI. With V trimmed by 4 bases and J by 5 bases, 12 bases remained unmatched. The CDR3 loop is CASSHRTGPVGTEAFF. The CDR3 DNA reads as TGTGCCAGCTCACATCGGACAGGGCCGGTAGGGACTGAAGCTTTCTTT.

This clone was seen only once. The chain has TRBV5-1 and TRBJ1-2, with TRBD1 as a possible D gene (6 bases). Germline V gene data show CDR1 as SGHRS and CDR2 as YFSETQ. Trimming left V 0 bases short and J 6 bases short, with 12 bases between. CDR3 size: 14 residues. The CDR3 DNA follows: TGCGCCAGCAGCTTGGACGGACAGACAGATGGCTACACCTTC. It codes for CASSLDGQTDGYTF. The whole variable domain, filled in from reference TRBV5-1 and TRBJ1-2, reads KAGVTQTPRYLIKTRGQQVTLSCSPISGHRSVSWYQQTPGQGLQFLFEYFSETQRNKGNFPGRFSGRQFSNSRSEMNVSTLELGDSALYLCASSLDGQTDGYTFGSGTRLTVV.

The V call is TRBV5-4, the J call TRBJ1-1, with TRBD1 as a possible D gene (6 bases). Germline CDR1 is SGHNT and CDR2 is YYREEE (reference sequence). This CDR3 is 15 amino acids long. V dropped 3 bases and J dropped 1 base, with 13 bases sitting between them. The CDR3 nucleotides read TGTGCCAGCAGCTCCAGGGGCCTAGGGAACACTGAAGCTTTCTTT. Translating it yields CASSSRGLGNTEAFF.

This clone was recorded at least ten times. This chain joins TRBV2 and TRBJ1-2; 10 bases line up with TRBD1. CDR3 size: 14 residues. In germline, CDR1 is SNHLY, CDR2 FYNNEI. With 6 bases clipped from V and 6 bases from J, the junction kept 7 bases outside the gene matches. The CDR3 loop is CASRGDRGLHGYTF. The CDR3 region has the DNA TGTGCCAGCAGAGGGGACAGGGGCCTACATGGCTACACCTTC.

The genes are TRBV3-1 (or the pseudogene TRBV3-2) and TRBJ1-1, with 9 bases aligning to TRBD1. Per the germline V gene, CDR1 is LGHDT and CDR2 is YNNKEL (reference sequence). This CDR3 is 14 amino acids long. V dropped 4 bases and J dropped 3; count of bases not matched to a gene: 3. The CDR3 DNA reads TGTGCCAGCAGCCTACAGGGGGCGGACACTGAAGCTTTCTTT. This codes for CASSLQGADTEAFF.

The chain links TRBV6-5 to TRBJ2-3; 10 nucleotides agree with TRBD1. Germline V gene lookup returns CDR1 MNHEY and CDR2 SVGAGI. The CDR3 is 15 amino acids. J was trimmed by 2 bases and V by 6 bases; bases with no gene match: 5. The CDR3 nucleotides are TGTGCCAGCAGGGCGGGACAGGGGTACACAGATACGCAGTATTTT. Translation: CASRAGQGYTDTQYF.

This CDR3 reads CASSQDSAGDNYGYTF. CDR3 DNA sequence: TGTGCCAGCAGCCAAGATAGCGCAGGGGATAACTATGGCTACACCTTC. The genes are TRBV3-1 (or the pseudogene TRBV3-2) and TRBJ1-2; D might be TRBD1 (6 bases). V lost 0 bases, J lost 1 base, and 12 bases lay in between. Germline V gene data show CDR1 as LGHDT and CDR2 as YNNKEL (reference sequence). CDR3 length: 16 residues.

CDR3 protein: CASSLLAATQETQYF. The DNA for the CDR3 is TGTGCCAGTAGTTTACTAGCCGCTACCCAAGAGACCCAGTACTTC. The genes are TRBV19 and TRBJ2-5; perhaps TRBD2 as D (6 bases). CDR1 and CDR2 from the germline V gene are LNHDA and SQIVND (reference sequence). This CDR3 region has 15 residues. The ends were cut back, 5 bases at V and 1 base at J, with 14 bases in the middle. The variable domain in full, with the rest retrieved from reference TRBV19 and TRBJ2-5, is DGGITQSPKYLFRKEGQNVTLSCEQNLNHDAMYWYRQDPGQGLRLIYYSQIVNDFQKGDIAEGYSVSREKKESFPLTVTSAQKNPTAFYLCASSLLAATQETQYFGPGTRLLVL.

The V call is TRBV6-5, the J call TRBJ1-1; D is undetermined. The CDR3 spans 13 residues. CDR1 and CDR2 (germline): MNHEY, SVGAGI. Trimming shortened V by 0 bases and J by 4 bases, and 6 bases separated the two germline ends. This chain's CDR3 is CASSYSSTTEAFF. In DNA, the CDR3 is TGTGCCAGCAGTTACTCGAGCACCACTGAAGCTTTCTTT.

This chain connects TRBV12-3 or TRBV12-4 to TRBJ2-3; maybe TRBD2 (6 bases). The CDR3 covers 13 residues. V lost 4 bases to trimming and J lost 8 bases, with 13 bases between them. CDR3 in amino acids: CASSSGSGVTQYF. CDR3 in DNA: TGTGCCAGCAGTTCCGGTTCGGGGGTTACGCAGTATTTT.

The chain couples TRBV30 to TRBJ1-3; D perhaps matches TRBD1 (6 bases). CDR1 and CDR2 (germline): GTSNPN, SVGIG (reference sequence). This CDR3 region has 14 residues. With 1 base removed from V and 4 bases from J, the gap between germline ends came to 11 bases. CDR3 nucleotides: TGTGCCTGGAGTGATACAGGGTTCGGAAACACCATATATTTT. Residues: CAWSDTGFGNTIYF. The complete variable domain, with remaining parts taken from reference TRBV30 and TRBJ1-3, reads SQTIHQWPATLVQPVGSPLSLECTVEGTSNPNLYWYRQAAGRGLQLLFYSVGIGQISSEVPQNLSASRPQDRQFILSSKKLLLSDSGFYLCAWSDTGFGNTIYFGEGSWLTVV.

The chain carries TRBV27 and TRBJ2-7, with D possibly being TRBD2 (5 bases). V dropped 5 bases and J dropped 1 base, with 12 bases sitting between them. This CDR3 comprises 14 residues. Germline CDR1 MNHEY, CDR2 SMNVEV (reference sequence). The DNA of the CDR3 is TGTGCCAGCAGTCGCGACTACCAATCCTACGAGCAGTACTTC. It is translated as CASSRDYQSYEQYF.